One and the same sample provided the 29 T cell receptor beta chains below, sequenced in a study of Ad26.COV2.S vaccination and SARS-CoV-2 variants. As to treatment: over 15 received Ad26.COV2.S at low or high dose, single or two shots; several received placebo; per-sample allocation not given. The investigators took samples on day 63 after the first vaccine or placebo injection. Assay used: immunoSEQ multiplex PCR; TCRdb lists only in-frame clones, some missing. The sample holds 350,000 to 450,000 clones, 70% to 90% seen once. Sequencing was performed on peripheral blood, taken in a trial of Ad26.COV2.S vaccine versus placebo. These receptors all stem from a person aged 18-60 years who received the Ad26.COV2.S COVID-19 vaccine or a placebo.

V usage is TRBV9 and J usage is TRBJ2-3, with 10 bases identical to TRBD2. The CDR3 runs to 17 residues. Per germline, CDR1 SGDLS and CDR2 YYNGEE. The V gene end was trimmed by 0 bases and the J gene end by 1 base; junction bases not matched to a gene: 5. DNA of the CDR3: TGTGCCAGCAGCGTAGGGCCCACTAGCGGGGGCACAGATACGCAGTATTTT. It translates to CASSVGPTSGGTDTQYF.

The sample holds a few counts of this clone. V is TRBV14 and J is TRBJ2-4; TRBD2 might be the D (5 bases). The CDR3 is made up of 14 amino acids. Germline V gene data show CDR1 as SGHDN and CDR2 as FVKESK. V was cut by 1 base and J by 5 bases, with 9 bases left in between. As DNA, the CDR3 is TGTGCCAGCAGCCAAGGAGGGATTGAAAACATTCAGTACTTC. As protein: CASSQGGIENIQYF.

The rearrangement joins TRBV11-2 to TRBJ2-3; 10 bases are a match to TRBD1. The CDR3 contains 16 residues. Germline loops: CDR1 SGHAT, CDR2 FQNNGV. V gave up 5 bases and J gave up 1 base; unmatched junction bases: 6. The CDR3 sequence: CASSLTGTGGTDTQYF. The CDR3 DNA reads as TGTGCCAGCAGCCTAACGGGGACAGGGGGCACAGATACGCAGTATTTT.

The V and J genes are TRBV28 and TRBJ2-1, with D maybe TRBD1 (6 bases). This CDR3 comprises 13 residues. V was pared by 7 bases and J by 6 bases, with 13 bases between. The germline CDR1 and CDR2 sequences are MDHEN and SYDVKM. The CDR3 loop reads CASTRQGLNEQFF. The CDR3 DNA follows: TGTGCCAGCACGCGGCAGGGGCTCAATGAGCAGTTCTTC. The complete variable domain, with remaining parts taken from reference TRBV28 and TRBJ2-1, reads DVKVTQSSRYLVKRTGEKVFLECVQDMDHENMFWYRQDPGLGLRLIYFSYDVKMKEKGDIPEGYSVSREKKERFSLILESASTNQTSMYLCASTRQGLNEQFFGPGTRLTVL.

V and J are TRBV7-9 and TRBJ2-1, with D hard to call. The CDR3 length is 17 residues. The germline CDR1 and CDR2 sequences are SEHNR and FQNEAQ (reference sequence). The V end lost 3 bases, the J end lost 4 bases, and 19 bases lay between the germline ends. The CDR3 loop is CASSFSSTAPSYNEQFF. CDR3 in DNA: TGTGCCAGCAGCTTTTCCTCCACGGCCCCATCTTACAATGAGCAGTTCTTC. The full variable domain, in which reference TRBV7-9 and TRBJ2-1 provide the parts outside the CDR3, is DTGVSQNPRHKITKRGQNVTFRCDPISEHNRLYWYRQTLGQGPEFLTYFQNEAQLEKSRLLSDRFSAERPKGSFSTLEIQRTEQGDSAMYLCASSFSSTAPSYNEQFFGPGTRLTVL.

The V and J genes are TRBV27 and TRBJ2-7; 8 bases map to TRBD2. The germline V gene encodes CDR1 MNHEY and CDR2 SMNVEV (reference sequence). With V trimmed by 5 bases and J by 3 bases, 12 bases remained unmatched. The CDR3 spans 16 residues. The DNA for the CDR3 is TGTGCCAGCAGTACCACCCCCAGCGGGAGCAGCTACGAGCAGTACTTC. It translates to CASSTTPSGSSYEQYF.

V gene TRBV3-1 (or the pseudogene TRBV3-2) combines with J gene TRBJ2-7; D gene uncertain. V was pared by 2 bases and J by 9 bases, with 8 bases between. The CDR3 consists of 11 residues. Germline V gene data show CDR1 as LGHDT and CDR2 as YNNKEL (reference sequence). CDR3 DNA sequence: TGTGCCAGCAGCCAACGGACGATGCAGTACTTC. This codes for CASSQRTMQYF.

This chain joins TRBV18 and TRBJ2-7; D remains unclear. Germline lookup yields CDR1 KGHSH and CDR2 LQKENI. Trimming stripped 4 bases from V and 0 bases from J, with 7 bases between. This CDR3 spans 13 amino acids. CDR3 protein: CASSHSPSYEQYF. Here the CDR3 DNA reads TGTGCCAGCTCACACTCCCCCTCCTACGAGCAGTACTTC.

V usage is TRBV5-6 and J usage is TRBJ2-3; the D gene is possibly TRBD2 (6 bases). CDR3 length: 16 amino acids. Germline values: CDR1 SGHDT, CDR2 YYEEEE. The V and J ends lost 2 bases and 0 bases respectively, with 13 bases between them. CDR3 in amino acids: CASSFFGGRSTDTQYF. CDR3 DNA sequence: TGTGCCAGCAGCTTCTTTGGAGGGCGTAGCACAGATACGCAGTATTTT.

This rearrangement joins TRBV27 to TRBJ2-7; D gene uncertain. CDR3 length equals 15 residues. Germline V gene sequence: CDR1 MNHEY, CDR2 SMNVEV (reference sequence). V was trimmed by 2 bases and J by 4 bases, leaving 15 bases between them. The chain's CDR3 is CASSLDSAGPYEQYF. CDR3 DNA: TGTGCCAGCAGTTTAGATTCAGCAGGCCCTTACGAGCAGTACTTC.

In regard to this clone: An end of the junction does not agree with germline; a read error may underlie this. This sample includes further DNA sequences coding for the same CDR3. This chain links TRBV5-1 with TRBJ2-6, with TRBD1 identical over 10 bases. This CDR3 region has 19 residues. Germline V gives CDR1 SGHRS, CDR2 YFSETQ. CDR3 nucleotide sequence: TGCGCCAGCAGCTTTACTGCAGACAGGGGGCGTACCGGGGCCAACGTCTTGACTTTC. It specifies CASSFTADRGRTGANVLTF.

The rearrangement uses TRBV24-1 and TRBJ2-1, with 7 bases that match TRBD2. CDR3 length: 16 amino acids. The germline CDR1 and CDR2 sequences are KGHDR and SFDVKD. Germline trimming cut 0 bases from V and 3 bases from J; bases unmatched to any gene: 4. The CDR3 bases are TGTGCCACCAGTGATTTGACGGGAGGAGACTACAATGAGCAGTTCTTC. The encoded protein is CATSDLTGGDYNEQFF.

CDR3 region: CASSPRDLNQPQHF. The CDR3 bases are TGTGCCAGCAGCCCCCGGGACCTTAATCAGCCCCAGCATTTT. The chain recombines TRBV4-2 with TRBJ1-5, with TRBD1 as a possible D gene (5 bases). Trimming stripped 4 bases from V and 4 bases from J, with 11 bases between. The V gene's germline CDR1 is LGHNA and CDR2 YNFKEQ. The CDR3 has 14 residues.

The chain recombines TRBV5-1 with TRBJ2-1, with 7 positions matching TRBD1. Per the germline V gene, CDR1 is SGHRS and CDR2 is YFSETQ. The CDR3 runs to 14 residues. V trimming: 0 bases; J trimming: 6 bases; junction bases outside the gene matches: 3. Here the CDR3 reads CASSLEGQVNEQFF. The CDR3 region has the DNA TGCGCCAGCAGCTTGGAAGGACAGGTCAATGAGCAGTTCTTC.

CDR3 sequence: CASSTRLDTQYF. CDR3 in DNA: TGTGCCAGCAGTACTAGACTAGATACGCAGTATTTT. The rearrangement links TRBV28 to TRBJ2-3, with D tentatively TRBD2 (5 bases). The CDR3 runs to 12 residues. The V gene's germline CDR1 is MDHEN and CDR2 SYDVKM. Trimming took 5 bases from V and 5 from J, leaving 8 bases between them.

CDR3 nucleotide sequence: TGTGCCAGCAGCTTAGCCGGGCCGGCGGGAAACACCATATATTTT. Amino acids: CASSLAGPAGNTIYF. The V gene is TRBV7-9, the J gene TRBJ1-3; D uncertain. The CDR3 totals 15 residues. The germline V gene encodes CDR1 SEHNR and CDR2 FQNEAQ (reference sequence). V was clipped by 0 bases and J by 4 bases, with 10 bases between them.

The chain's CDR3 is CASSQPPNAQYF. The CDR3 DNA reads as TGTGCCAGCAGCCAACCCCCCAACGCCCAGTACTTC. V gene TRBV7-2 combines with J gene TRBJ2-5; no firm D call. Deletions cut 5 bases from V and 9 bases from J, with 13 bases between. In germline, CDR1 is SGHTA, CDR2 FQGNSA. The CDR3 spans 12 residues.

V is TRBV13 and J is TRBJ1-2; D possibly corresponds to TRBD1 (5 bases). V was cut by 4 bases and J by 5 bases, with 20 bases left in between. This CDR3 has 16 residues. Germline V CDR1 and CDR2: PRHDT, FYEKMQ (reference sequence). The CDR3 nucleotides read TGTGCCAGCAGCTCCCAGGCCGAAGGGGATATATATGGCTACACCTTC. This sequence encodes CASSSQAEGDIYGYTF. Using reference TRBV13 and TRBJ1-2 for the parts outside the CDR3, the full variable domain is AAGVIQSPRHLIKEKRETATLKCYPIPRHDTVYWYQQGPGQDPQFLISFYEKMQSDKGSIPDRFSAQQFSDYHSELNMSSLELGDSALYFCASSSQAEGDIYGYTFGSGTRLTVV.

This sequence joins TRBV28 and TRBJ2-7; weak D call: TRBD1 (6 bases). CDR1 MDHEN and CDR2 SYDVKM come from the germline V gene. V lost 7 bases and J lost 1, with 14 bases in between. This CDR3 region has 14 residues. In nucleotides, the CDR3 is TGTGCCAGCATCTGGGGCAGGGGATCCTACGAGCAGTACTTC. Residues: CASIWGRGSYEQYF.

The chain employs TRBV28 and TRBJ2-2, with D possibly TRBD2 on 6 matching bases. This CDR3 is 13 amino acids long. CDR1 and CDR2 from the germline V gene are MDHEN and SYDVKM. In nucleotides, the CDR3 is TGTGTAATACGTGGGAGGACTACCGGGGAGCTGTTTTTT. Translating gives CVIRGRTTGELFF. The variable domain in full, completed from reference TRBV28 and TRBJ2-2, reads DVKVTQSSRYLVKRTGEKVFLECVQDMDHENMFWYRQDPGLGLRLIYFSYDVKMKEKGDIPEGYSVSREKKERFSLILESASTNQTSMYLCVIRGRTTGELFFGEGSRLTVL.

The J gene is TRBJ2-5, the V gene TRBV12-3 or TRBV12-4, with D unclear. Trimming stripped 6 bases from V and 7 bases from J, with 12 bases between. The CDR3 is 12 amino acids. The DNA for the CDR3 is TGTGCCAGCAGGCTCCCGAGTGGGACCCAGTACTTC. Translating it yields CASRLPSGTQYF.

The CDR3 DNA follows: TGTGCCAGCAGCCCCGGCTGGGAGGACACCGGGGAGCTGTTTTTT. Translation gives CASSPGWEDTGELFF. The chain carries TRBV5-8 and TRBJ2-2; D may be TRBD2 (6 bases). The length of the CDR3 is 15 residues. The germline gives CDR1 SGHTS, CDR2 YDEGEE. Between the trimmed V and J ends, which lost 4 bases and 3 bases, there was a span of 13 bases.

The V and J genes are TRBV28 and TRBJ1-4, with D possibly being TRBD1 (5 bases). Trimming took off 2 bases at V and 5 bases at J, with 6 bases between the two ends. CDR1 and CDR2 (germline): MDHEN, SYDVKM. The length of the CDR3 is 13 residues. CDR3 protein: CASSLEGNEKLFF. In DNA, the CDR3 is TGTGCCAGCAGTTTAGAGGGGAATGAAAAACTGTTTTTT.

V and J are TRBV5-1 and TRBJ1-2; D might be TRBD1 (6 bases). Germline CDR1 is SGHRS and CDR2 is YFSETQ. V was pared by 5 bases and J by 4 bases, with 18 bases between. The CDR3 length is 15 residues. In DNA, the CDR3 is TGCGCCAGCAGTCCAACCCCGGACAGTCTCTATGGCTACACCTTC. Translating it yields CASSPTPDSLYGYTF.

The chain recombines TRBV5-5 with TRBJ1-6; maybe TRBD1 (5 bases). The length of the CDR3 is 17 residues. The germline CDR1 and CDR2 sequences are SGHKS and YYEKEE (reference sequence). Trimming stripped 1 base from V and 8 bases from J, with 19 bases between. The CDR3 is CASSLIWGLNIDSPLHF. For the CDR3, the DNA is TGTGCCAGCAGCTTGATATGGGGACTTAACATTGATTCACCCCTCCACTTT.

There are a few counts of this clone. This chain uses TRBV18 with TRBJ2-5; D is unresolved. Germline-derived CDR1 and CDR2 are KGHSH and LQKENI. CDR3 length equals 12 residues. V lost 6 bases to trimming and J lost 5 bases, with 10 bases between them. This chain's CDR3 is CASSLERETQYF. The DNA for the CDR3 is TGTGCCAGCTCCCTCGAAAGGGAGACCCAGTACTTC. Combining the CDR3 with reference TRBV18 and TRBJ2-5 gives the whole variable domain NAGVMQNPRHLVRRRGQEARLRCSPMKGHSHVYWYRQLPEEGLKFMVYLQKENIIDESGMPKERFSAEFPKEGPSILRIQQVVRGDSAAYFCASSLERETQYFGPGTRLLVL.

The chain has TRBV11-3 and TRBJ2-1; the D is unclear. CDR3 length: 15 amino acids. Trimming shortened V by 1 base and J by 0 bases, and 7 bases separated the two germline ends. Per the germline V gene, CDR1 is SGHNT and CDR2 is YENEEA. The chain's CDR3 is CASSLGGNSYNEQFF. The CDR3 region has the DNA TGTGCCAGCAGCTTAGGCGGCAACTCCTACAATGAGCAGTTCTTC.

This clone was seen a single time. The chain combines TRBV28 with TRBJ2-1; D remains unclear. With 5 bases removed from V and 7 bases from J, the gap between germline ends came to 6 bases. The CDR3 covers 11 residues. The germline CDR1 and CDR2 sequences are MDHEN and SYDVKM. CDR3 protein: CASSPRNEQFF. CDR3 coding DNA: TGTGCCAGCAGTCCGAGGAATGAGCAGTTCTTC.

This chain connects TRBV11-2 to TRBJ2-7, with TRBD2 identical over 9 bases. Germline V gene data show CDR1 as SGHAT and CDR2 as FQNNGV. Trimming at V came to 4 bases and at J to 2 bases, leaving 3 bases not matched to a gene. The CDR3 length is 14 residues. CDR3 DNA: TGTGCCAGCAGCTCCCCTAGCGGGGCCTACGAGCAGTACTTC. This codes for CASSSPSGAYEQYF. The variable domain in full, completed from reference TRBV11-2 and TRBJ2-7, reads EAGVAQSPRYKIIEKRQSVAFWCNPISGHATLYWYQQILGQGPKLLIQFQNNGVVDDSQLPKDRFSAERLKGVDSTLKIQPAKLEDSAVYLCASSSPSGAYEQYFGPGTRLTVT.